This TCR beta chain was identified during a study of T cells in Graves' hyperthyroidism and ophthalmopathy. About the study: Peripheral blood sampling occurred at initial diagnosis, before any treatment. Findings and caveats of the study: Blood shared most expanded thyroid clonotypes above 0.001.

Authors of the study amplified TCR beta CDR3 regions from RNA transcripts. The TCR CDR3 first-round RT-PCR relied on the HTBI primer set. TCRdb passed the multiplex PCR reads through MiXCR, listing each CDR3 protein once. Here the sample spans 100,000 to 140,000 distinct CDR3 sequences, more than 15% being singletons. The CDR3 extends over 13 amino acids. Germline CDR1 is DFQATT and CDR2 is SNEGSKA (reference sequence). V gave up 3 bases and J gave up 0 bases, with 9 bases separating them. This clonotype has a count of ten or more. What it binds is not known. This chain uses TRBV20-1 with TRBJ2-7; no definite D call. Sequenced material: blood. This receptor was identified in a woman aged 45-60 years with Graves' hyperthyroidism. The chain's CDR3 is CSARDGNSYEQYV. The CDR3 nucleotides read TGCAGTGCTAGGGACGGAAACTCCTACGAGCAGTACGTC.